These T cell receptor beta chains were read from a single sample in a study of blood T cell repertoires in COVID-19. The method was immunoSEQ multiplex PCR; TCRdb's version includes in-frame clones alone and lacks a portion of them. This table holds 230,000 or so clones, approximately 81% found once. The source material was peripheral blood. The origin of the receptors is a young man with active or convalescent COVID-19. Both conserved end residues are part of each CDR3. Fields, in order: D gene, clone size, V gene, J gene, CDR3 DNA, CDR3 protein. The D gene is left open where the match is weak. The listing skips clone size in some rows; elsewhere it reads once, few, many or a size class.

D gene: TRBD2; clone size: NA; V gene: TRBV6-5; J gene: TRBJ2-2; CDR3 DNA: TGTGCCAGCAGAACGGGAGGGCCAAACGGGGAGCTGTTTTTT; CDR3 protein: CASRTGGPNGELFF
D gene: TRBD2; clone size: NA; V gene: TRBV30; J gene: TRBJ2-2; CDR3 DNA: TGTGCCTGGAGAGGACTAGCGAGCACCGGGGAGCTGTTTTTT; CDR3 protein: CAWRGLASTGELFF
D gene: TRBD1; clone size: NA; V gene: TRBV4-3; J gene: TRBJ2-6; CDR3 DNA: TGCGCCAGCAGCCAGGGACAGGGAAGCTCTGGGGCCAACGTCCTGACTTTC; CDR3 protein: CASSQGQGSSGANVLTF
D gene: NA; clone size: NA; V gene: TRBV2; J gene: TRBJ2-6; CDR3 DNA: TGTGCCAGCAACCAGGCAGGCTCTGGGGCCAACGTCCTGACTTTC; CDR3 protein: CASNQAGSGANVLTF
D gene: TRBD2; clone size: NA; V gene: TRBV18; J gene: TRBJ2-1; CDR3 DNA: TGTGCCAGCTCGCCGTCATACCTAGCGGGAACCAATGAGCAGTTCTTC; CDR3 protein: CASSPSYLAGTNEQFF
D gene: NA; clone size: once; V gene: TRBV5-1; J gene: TRBJ1-1; CDR3 DNA: TGCGCCAGCAGCTTGGCGGTGGCGTTTCGGGGCACTGAAGCTTTCTTT; CDR3 protein: CASSLAVAFRGTEAFF
D gene: NA; clone size: NA; V gene: TRBV5-6; J gene: TRBJ1-5; CDR3 DNA: TGTGCCAGCAGCGAGGCCGGGACTTTAATAAGCAATCAGCCCCAGCATTTT; CDR3 protein: CASSEAGTLISNQPQHF
D gene: TRBD2; clone size: few; V gene: TRBV5-4; J gene: TRBJ2-5; CDR3 DNA: TGTGCCAGCAGCCCTGGACTAAGCGGGGGGAATGGGGCCCAGTACTTC; CDR3 protein: CASSPGLSGGNGAQYF
D gene: TRBD1; clone size: NA; V gene: TRBV7-9; J gene: TRBJ1-1; CDR3 DNA: TGTGCCAGCAGCTTAGGGGGACAGGTGGTAGCTTTCTTT; CDR3 protein: CASSLGGQVVAFF
D gene: NA; clone size: NA; V gene: TRBV4-3; J gene: TRBJ2-5; CDR3 DNA: TGCGCCAGCAGCCAAGATCCAGCGGAGTGGGAGACCCAGTACTTC; CDR3 protein: CASSQDPAEWETQYF
D gene: NA; clone size: NA; V gene: TRBV6-5; J gene: TRBJ1-1; CDR3 DNA: TGTGCCAGCAGACCCAGGGGTTTTACTGAAGCTTTCTTT; CDR3 protein: CASRPRGFTEAFF
D gene: TRBD2; clone size: once; V gene: TRBV20-1; J gene: TRBJ2-3; CDR3 DNA: TGCAGTGCTGGGAGGGGACTAGACCGGGATTTT; CDR3 protein: CSAGRGLDRDF
D gene: TRBD1; clone size: NA; V gene: TRBV15; J gene: TRBJ2-7; CDR3 DNA: TGTGCCACCAGCAGAGATTACGGACAGGGCTCCTACGAGCAGTACTTC; CDR3 protein: CATSRDYGQGSYEQYF
D gene: TRBD2; clone size: NA; V gene: TRBV6-2/TRBV6-3; J gene: TRBJ2-1; CDR3 DNA: TGTGCCAGCAGTTACGTTAACTACCCGGGGGGTGAGCAGTTCTTC; CDR3 protein: CASSYVNYPGGEQFF
D gene: NA; clone size: once; V gene: TRBV5-6; J gene: TRBJ2-1; CDR3 DNA: TGTGCCAGCAGCTTGGGAGCGAGCTCCTACAATGAGCAGTTCTTC; CDR3 protein: CASSLGASSYNEQFF
D gene: NA; clone size: NA; V gene: TRBV15; J gene: TRBJ1-1; CDR3 DNA: TGTGCCACCAGCAGAGGTGCCATCGGGTGGACTGAAGCTTTCTTT; CDR3 protein: CATSRGAIGWTEAFF